This entry lists 15 T cell receptor beta chains sequenced from one sample in a study of OX40 agonist ivuxolimab in advanced cancers. Here immunoSEQ multiplex PCR was the method, and the copy in TCRdb shows in-frame clones only, minus some. Altogether under 25,000 clones are present, roughly 69% being singletons, with the ten largest covering about 30%. The material was CD4+ or CD8+ T cells sorted from blood, obtained in a trial of the OX40 agonist ivuxolimab. The receptors derive from an adult with an advanced solid tumor such as melanoma, head and neck, liver or kidney cancer.

The DNA for the CDR3 is TGTGCCAGTAGTATTGCCAGGCACACTGAAGCTTTCTTT. Protein product: CASSIARHTEAFF. The chain recombines TRBV19 with TRBJ1-1, with D hard to call. Germline CDR1 is LNHDA and CDR2 is SQIVND (reference sequence). This CDR3 contains 13 residues. Trimming stripped 3 bases from V and 3 bases from J, with 8 bases between.

By frequency in the sample, this clone is medium-sized. The chain is built from TRBV28 and TRBJ1-4; a possible D gene is TRBD1 (6 bases). This CDR3 is 12 amino acids long. Looked up from germline, CDR1 is MDHEN and CDR2 is SYDVKM. V was cut by 5 bases and J by 11 bases, with 12 bases left in between. The CDR3 nucleotides are TGTGCCAGCAGTCCTCCGAGGGGGAAACTGTTTTTT. Translating gives CASSPPRGKLFF.

This chain links TRBV6-5 with TRBJ2-1, with D unresolved. The CDR3 runs 12 residues. Germline V gene data show CDR1 as MNHEY and CDR2 as SVGAGI. Trimming left V 0 bases short and J 4 bases short, with 1 base between. CDR3 DNA sequence: TGTGCCAGCAGTTACTCTTACAATGAGCAGTTCTTC. It translates to CASSYSYNEQFF.

Only a few counts were recorded for this clone. The chain uses TRBV21-1 and TRBJ1-1; no DNA check was done on the table's D call, TRBD1. TRBV21-1 is a pseudogene segment. The length of the CDR3 is 13 residues. DNA of the CDR3: TGTGCCAGCAGCAACAACAGGAGCACTGAAGCTTTCTTT. This encodes CASSNNRSTEAFF.

The chain joins TRBV5-1 to TRBJ1-1, with D maybe TRBD1 (5 bases). V lost 4 bases and J lost 0, with 19 bases in between. This CDR3 is 17 amino acids long. Germline V CDR1 and CDR2: SGHRS, YFSETQ. The CDR3 nucleotides read TGCGCCAGCAGCCCCGGGGGTCAGAGCCCCATGAACACTGAAGCTTTCTTT. Translated: CASSPGGQSPMNTEAFF.

This clone was counted only a few times. V gene TRBV9 combines with J gene TRBJ1-1; D gene uncertain. The CDR3 runs to 13 residues. V was shortened by 0 bases and J by 8 bases, with 11 bases between the two germline ends. Germline V gives CDR1 SGDLS, CDR2 YYNGEE. CDR3 sequence: CASSVGFSGEAFF. The DNA of the CDR3 is TGTGCCAGCAGCGTAGGCTTCTCTGGGGAAGCTTTCTTT.

CDR3 in amino acids: CASSDQGAEAFF. CDR3 bases: TGTGCCAGCAGCGACCAGGGTGCTGAAGCTTTCTTT. The gene calls are TRBV7-3 and TRBJ1-1; D perhaps matches TRBD1 (5 bases). Looked up from germline, CDR1 is SGHTA and CDR2 is FQGTGA. The CDR3 runs to 12 residues. Trimming cost V 5 bases and J 6 bases, with 10 bases left between them.

The CDR3 region is CASSLGGNTEAFF. The CDR3, as DNA: TGTGCCAGCAGCTTGGGGGGGAACACTGAAGCTTTCTTT. The chain links TRBV5-8 to TRBJ1-1; D is unclear. Trimming left V 0 bases short and J 1 base short, with 4 bases between. The CDR3 extends over 13 amino acids. In germline, CDR1 is SGHTS, CDR2 YDEGEE.

This clone has at least ten counts. Other DNA sequences in this specimen translate into the identical CDR3. The gene calls are TRBV7-6 and TRBJ1-1, with D perhaps TRBD1 (5 bases). Germline loops: CDR1 SGHVS, CDR2 FNYEAQ. The CDR3 contains 13 residues. V dropped 6 bases and J dropped 3 bases, with 11 bases sitting between them. The CDR3 DNA reads TGTGCCAGCAGTTTTGACAGCTACACTGAAGCTTTCTTT. Its translation: CASSFDSYTEAFF. Full variable domain (remainder filled in from reference TRBV7-6 and TRBJ1-1): GAGVSQSPRYKVTKRGQDVALRCDPISGHVSLYWYRQALGQGPEFLTYFNYEAQQDKSGLPNDRFSAERPEGSISTLTIQRTEQRDSAMYRCASSFDSYTEAFFGQGTRLTVV.

The chain employs TRBV27 and TRBJ2-3, with 9 bases that match TRBD1. The length of the CDR3 is 18 residues. Looked up from germline, CDR1 is MNHEY and CDR2 is SMNVEV (reference sequence). The junction had 11 bases not matched to a gene; V was cut back by 4 bases and J by 0 bases. As DNA, the CDR3 is TGTGCCAGCAGTTACTATATTGGACAGGGGACTAGCACAGATACGCAGTATTTT. This encodes CASSYYIGQGTSTDTQYF.

The J gene is TRBJ2-1, the V gene TRBV10-1, with a weak D call TRBD2 (5 bases). The germline V gene encodes CDR1 WNHNN and CDR2 SYGVQD (reference sequence). Between the trimmed V and J ends, which lost 0 bases and 10 bases, there was a span of 13 bases. The CDR3 has 14 amino acids. The CDR3: CASSESGGSGEQFF. The CDR3 nucleotides are TGCGCCAGCAGTGAGTCAGGAGGATCTGGAGAGCAGTTCTTC.

CDR3: CASSPRTKVTQYF. The CDR3 region has the DNA TGTGCCAGCAGCCCGAGGACTAAGGTTACGCAGTATTTT. The genes are TRBV7-9 and TRBJ2-3, with a possible D match to TRBD2 (6 bases). CDR1 and CDR2 from the germline V gene are SEHNR and FQNEAQ (reference sequence). The V end was cut by 5 bases, the J end by 8 bases, with 14 bases between. The CDR3 length is 13 residues.

The gene calls are TRBV9 and TRBJ1-2, with D possibly TRBD1 on 6 matching bases. V was pared by 3 bases and J by 10 bases, with 13 bases between. The CDR3 has 12 residues. Per the germline V gene, CDR1 is SGDLS and CDR2 is YYNGEE. The DNA for the CDR3 is TGTGCCAGCAGCGGGAGACAGGCCTTCTACACCTTC. Residues: CASSGRQAFYTF.

The chain is built from TRBV11-2 and TRBJ2-1; 8 nucleotides match TRBD1. The V gene end was trimmed by 5 bases and the J gene end by 6 bases; junction bases not matched to a gene: 12. Germline values: CDR1 SGHAT, CDR2 FQNNGV. The CDR3 is made up of 16 amino acids. The CDR3 DNA follows: TGTGCCAGCAGCCTAAACAGGGGGTTTGCTGCCAATGAGCAGTTCTTC. This encodes CASSLNRGFAANEQFF.

This clone has just a few counts. This sequence joins TRBV9 and TRBJ1-3; a weak D match, TRBD1 (5 bases). Trimming removed 2 bases from V and 8 bases from J, with 11 bases in between. This CDR3 is built from 13 residues. Germline CDR1 SGDLS, CDR2 YYNGEE. CDR3 coding DNA: TGTGCCAGCAGCGTGGGCGGGGCGGACACCATATATTTT. Protein sequence: CASSVGGADTIYF.